The subject of this entry is one TCR beta chain. Its antigen is still unknown. The sample originates from a study of cytomegalovirus exposure and HLA in healthy donors. Study-wide background: Both the approximately 120 validation repertoires and the approximately 700 first-cohort repertoires used the same platform, as reported by a later analysis.

The donors were members of the validation cohort comprising over a hundred subjects, separate from the roughly 650-subject first cohort. The germline gives CDR1 MNHEY, CDR2 SMNVEV (reference sequence). V dropped 5 bases and J dropped 2 bases, with 25 bases sitting between them. There are 19 residues in the CDR3. Study-wide findings and caveats: Reportedly, cytomegalovirus status was diagnosed with high sensitivity and specificity. The CMV antigen specificity of three CMV-associated chains was confirmed through in vitro analysis.

Sequencing was performed with immunoSEQ multiplex PCR; in TCRdb, only in-frame clones are kept and a portion is missing. Of some 130,000 clones in the sample, about 91% were seen once. This TCR came from a young woman in good health and CMV-seronegative. This rearrangement joins TRBV27 to TRBJ1-5; a weak D match, TRBD1 (6 bases). Material: PBMCs. The CDR3: CASSRLAGGSGLGNQPQHF. Here the CDR3 DNA reads TGTGCCAGCAGTAGACTTGCGGGGGGCTCAGGGCTAGGCAATCAGCCCCAGCATTTT.